The next 19 T cell receptor beta chains were all read from a single sample in a study of cytomegalovirus exposure and HLA in healthy donors. 60 Vbeta and 13 Jbeta primers were used in PCR. Data came from immunoSEQ multiplex PCR; TCRdb stores just in-frame clones and leaves some out. Among roughly 100,000 clones listed, almost 80% were seen once. Sequenced input: PBMCs. The receptors here all came from a man aged 50-59 years in good health and CMV-seropositive.

V and J are TRBV28 and TRBJ1-2, with 7 bases lining up with TRBD1. With 6 bases clipped from V and 4 bases from J, the junction kept 5 bases outside the gene matches. Looked up from germline, CDR1 is MDHEN and CDR2 is SYDVKM. There are 13 residues in the CDR3. CDR3 residues: CASSLRGAYGYTF. The CDR3 DNA sequence: TGTGCCAGCAGCCTCAGGGGGGCCTATGGCTACACCTTC.

This chain uses TRBV14 with TRBJ2-5; 9 positions match TRBD1. The DNA end is a closer match to TRBJ2-7, so the J assignment may be wrong. From germline, CDR1 is SGHDN and CDR2 FVKESK. The CDR3 runs 16 residues. The CDR3 sequence is CASSQLKGQGTYEQYF. The DNA of the CDR3 is TGTGCCAGCAGCCAACTGAAGGGACAGGGCACCTACGAGCAGTACTTC.

The V and J genes are TRBV10-3 and TRBJ2-5, with 15 bases identical to TRBD2. The germline gives CDR1 ENHRY, CDR2 SYGVKD. This CDR3 contains 15 residues. V shed 6 bases, J shed 4 bases, and the junction held 3 bases outside the gene matches. CDR3 in amino acids: CAIRMGLAGGETQYF. In nucleotides, the CDR3 is TGTGCCATCAGAATGGGACTAGCGGGAGGAGAGACCCAGTACTTC.

This chain links TRBV5-1 with TRBJ2-1, with D possibly TRBD2 on 7 matching bases. The CDR3 has 13 amino acids. Germline V gene sequence: CDR1 SGHRS, CDR2 YFSETQ. Trimming shortened V by 4 bases and J by 7 bases, and 12 bases separated the two germline ends. CDR3 DNA sequence: TGCGCCAGCAGCCTAAGCGGGACAAATGAGCAGTTCTTC. The encoded protein is CASSLSGTNEQFF.

The CDR3 sequence: CASSFPGQGNIQYF. The DNA for the CDR3 is TGTGCCAGCAGTTTTCCCGGACAGGGGAACATTCAGTACTTC. This chain connects TRBV28 to TRBJ2-4; the match to TRBD1 covers 9 bases. V shed 3 bases, J shed 7 bases, and the junction held 4 bases outside the gene matches. Germline CDR1 is MDHEN and CDR2 is SYDVKM. The CDR3 is made up of 14 amino acids. Complete variable domain (other parts from reference TRBV28 and TRBJ2-4): DVKVTQSSRYLVKRTGEKVFLECVQDMDHENMFWYRQDPGLGLRLIYFSYDVKMKEKGDIPEGYSVSREKKERFSLILESASTNQTSMYLCASSFPGQGNIQYFGAGTRLSVL.

This sequence joins TRBV10-3 and TRBJ1-2; possible D gene TRBD1, 5 bases. Germline CDR1 is ENHRY and CDR2 is SYGVKD. Trimming removed 7 bases at V and 1 base at J, with 16 bases between. This CDR3 region has 15 residues. The CDR3 region is CAITLTPDSNYGYTF. The CDR3 coding sequence is TGTGCCATCACCCTTACGCCCGACAGTAACTATGGCTACACCTTC.

The chain joins TRBV5-4 to TRBJ2-2; 7 positions agree with TRBD1. The CDR3 is 16 residues long. The V and J ends lost 2 bases and 6 bases, in that order; junction bases with no gene match: 10. The V gene's germline CDR1 is SGHNT and CDR2 YYREEE (reference sequence). This chain's CDR3 is CASSFGGQGVAGELFF. In DNA, the CDR3 is TGTGCCAGCAGCTTTGGCGGGCAGGGGGTCGCCGGGGAGCTGTTTTTT.

The chain joins TRBV5-1 to TRBJ2-2, with 10 bases aligning to TRBD2. The trim removed 4 bases at V and 3 bases at J, leaving 6 bases unmatched. Germline V gives CDR1 SGHRS, CDR2 YFSETQ. The CDR3 has 16 residues. The CDR3 here is CASSPGLAAHTGELFF. The CDR3 coding sequence is TGCGCCAGCAGCCCCGGACTAGCGGCCCACACCGGGGAGCTGTTTTTT.

This clone was observed a single time. The J gene is TRBJ2-1, the V gene TRBV7-3; 16 bases match TRBD2. V shed 4 bases and J 9 bases; nucleotides not matched to a gene: 3. CDR1 is SGHTA, CDR2 FQGTGA, per germline. The CDR3 is 15 amino acids. The CDR3 DNA is TGTGCCAGCAGCTCTGGGACTAGCGGGAGGGGTGAGCAGTTCTTC. Translation: CASSSGTSGRGEQFF.

The gene calls are TRBV19 and TRBJ2-3, with 7 nucleotides matching TRBD2. CDR3 length: 14 residues. CDR1 LNHDA and CDR2 SQIVND come from the germline V gene (reference sequence). J gave up 2 bases and V 3 bases, and 2 bases lay outside the gene matches. For the CDR3, the DNA is TGTGCCAGTAGTATCCAGCGGGACACAGATACGCAGTATTTT. Its protein is CASSIQRDTDTQYF.

V is TRBV27 and J is TRBJ1-1, with TRBD1 as a possible D gene (6 bases). This CDR3 contains 14 residues. V lost 6 bases and J lost 0, with 11 bases in between. Germline CDR1 and CDR2: MNHEY and SMNVEV (reference sequence). DNA of the CDR3: TGTGCCAGCAGGTCGGGACACATGAACACTGAAGCTTTCTTT. Translated, it gives CASRSGHMNTEAFF.

J is TRBJ2-2 and V is TRBV5-6; 9 bases fit TRBD1. The V segment lost 2 bases and the J segment 0 bases; nucleotides outside the gene matches: 2. Germline CDR1 is SGHDT and CDR2 is YYEEEE. The CDR3 is 16 residues long. CDR3 sequence: CASSFRTGANTGELFF. As DNA, the CDR3 is TGTGCCAGCAGCTTCAGGACAGGGGCGAACACCGGGGAGCTGTTTTTT.

This clone was seen a few times. The chain combines TRBV5-1 with TRBJ1-1; D is unclear. This CDR3 has 16 residues. Germline CDR1 reads SGHRS; CDR2 reads YFSETQ. With 4 bases removed from V and 1 base from J, the gap between germline ends came to 17 bases. CDR3 nucleotides: TGCGCCAGCAGCCCGTTAGGAGGGTCTCGGAACACTGAAGCTTTCTTT. Translated: CASSPLGGSRNTEAFF. Combining the CDR3 with reference TRBV5-1 and TRBJ1-1 gives the whole variable domain KAGVTQTPRYLIKTRGQQVTLSCSPISGHRSVSWYQQTPGQGLQFLFEYFSETQRNKGNFPGRFSGRQFSNSRSEMNVSTLELGDSALYLCASSPLGGSRNTEAFFGQGTRLTVV.

The V call is TRBV11-1, the J call TRBJ2-3; D is possibly TRBD2 (6 bases). Germline loops: CDR1 SGHAT, CDR2 FQDESV (reference sequence). V was cut by 4 bases and J by 4 bases, with 9 bases left in between. The CDR3 loop spans 13 amino acids. CDR3 in amino acids: CASSYSGADTQYF. The CDR3 coding sequence is TGTGCCAGCAGCTATAGCGGAGCAGATACGCAGTATTTT.

The V gene is TRBV4-1, the J gene TRBJ2-1; TRBD2 might be the D (6 bases). The germline V and J ends were trimmed by 2 bases and 4 bases, with 15 bases remaining between them. Germline V lookup: CDR1 MGHRA, CDR2 YSYEKL. This CDR3 has 16 amino acids. In nucleotides, the CDR3 is TGCGCCAGCAGCCAAATCGGGACTCAGATTTACAATGAGCAGTTCTTC. Protein: CASSQIGTQIYNEQFF.

The V call is TRBV28, the J call TRBJ2-1; 8 nucleotides match TRBD1. CDR1 and CDR2 from the germline V gene are MDHEN and SYDVKM. The V gene end was trimmed by 6 bases and the J gene end by 6 bases; junction bases not matched to a gene: 7. This CDR3 comprises 14 residues. The CDR3 DNA follows: TGTGCCAGCAGGGTTGAAACAGGGGGCAATGAGCAGTTCTTC. This gives the protein CASRVETGGNEQFF.

This rearrangement joins TRBV10-3 to TRBJ2-1; 9 bases agree with TRBD2. Germline assignment: CDR1 ENHRY and CDR2 SYGVKD. The CDR3 runs 16 residues. With 4 bases clipped from V and 4 bases from J, the junction kept 8 bases outside the gene matches. CDR3 sequence reads: CAISGTRLAVYNEQFF. The CDR3 DNA is TGTGCCATCAGTGGAACCCGACTAGCGGTATACAATGAGCAGTTCTTC.

This chain links TRBV19 with TRBJ2-3; TRBD2 might be the D (6 bases). The ends were cut back, 3 bases at V and 0 bases at J, with 10 bases in the middle. The CDR3 extends over 15 amino acids. Germline CDR1 reads LNHDA; CDR2 reads SQIVND (reference sequence). CDR3 sequence: CASSITGTSTDTQYF. DNA for the CDR3: TGTGCCAGTAGTATCACCGGGACTAGCACAGATACGCAGTATTTT.

The chain is built from TRBV7-3 and TRBJ2-7; 9 nucleotides line up with TRBD2. CDR3 length: 15 residues. The trim removed 2 bases at V and 2 bases at J, leaving 4 bases unmatched. Germline V gene lookup returns CDR1 SGHTA and CDR2 FQGTGA. The CDR3 DNA is TGTGCCAGCAGCTTAGCTAGCGGGACGACCTACGAGCAGTACTTC. Its translation is CASSLASGTTYEQYF. The full variable domain, its missing parts supplied by reference TRBV7-3 and TRBJ2-7, is GAGVSQTPSNKVTEKGKYVELRCDPISGHTALYWYRQSLGQGPEFLIYFQGTGAADDSGLPNDRFFAVRPEGSVSTLKIQRTERGDSAVYLCASSLASGTTYEQYFGPGTRLTVT.